This T cell receptor beta chain comes out of a study of T cell responses to AZD1222 COVID-19 vaccine. This CDR3 is 20 amino acids long. Both about-4-week and about-12-week second-dose recipients were combined. Sequencing used immunoSEQ multiplex PCR; TCRdb keeps in-frame clones, though not all of them. The sample lists tens of thousands of clones; less than 85% were seen once. Material: peripheral blood, obtained 28 days after the second AZD1222 dose. The chain employs TRBV21-1 and TRBJ1-5; no DNA check was done on the table's D call, TRBD1. TRBV21-1 represents a pseudogene. The receptor was derived from an adult who received the AZD1222 COVID-19 vaccine. CDR3 loop: CASRKRGVGLDRGCNQPQHF. DNA for the CDR3: TGTGCCAGCAGAAAAAGGGGCGTTGGTTTGGACAGGGGTTGCAATCAGCCCCAGCATTTT.